These T cell receptor beta chains were read from a single sample in a study of OX40 agonist ivuxolimab in advanced cancers. The protocol was immunoSEQ multiplex PCR, while the TCRdb copy is restricted to in-frame clones and leaves out a portion. Altogether tens of thousands of clones are present, around 90% being singletons, with the ten largest covering approximately 0.3%. This material consisted of CD4+ or CD8+ T cells sorted from blood, taken in a trial of the OX40 agonist ivuxolimab. These receptors all stem from an adult with an advanced solid tumor such as melanoma, head and neck, liver or kidney cancer. CDR3s include the opening cysteine and the closing phenylalanine or tryptophan. A D gene is named only where the DNA matches it firmly. A clone size is listed for some rows: how often the clone was seen (once, few, many), or a class if it is expanded.

TGCGCCAGCAGCTCAGGACAGGCGAACTCCTACGAGCAGTACTTC,CASSSGQANSYEQYF,NA,TRBJ2-7,TRBD1,TRBV5-1
TGTGCCAGTAGTCCAAGGACGGGTACTAATGAAAAACTGTTTTTT,CASSPRTGTNEKLFF,NA,TRBJ1-4,NA,TRBV19
TGTGCCAGCAGCTCGTCGGGGGCAGGGGGAGAAAAACTGTTTTTT,CASSSSGAGGEKLFF,NA,TRBJ1-4,TRBD1,TRBV7-2
TGTGCCAGCAGCGTAGCCGGACAGGGCTACGAGCAGTACTTC,CASSVAGQGYEQYF,NA,TRBJ2-7,TRBD1,TRBV9
TGTGCCAGCTCACCAAGGGCGGGGGTCCTTAATGAGCAGTTCTTC,CASSPRAGVLNEQFF,NA,TRBJ2-1,TRBD2,TRBV18
TGTGCCAGCAGTGAATATAGGGACAGGGTCGAGCAGTACTTC,CASSEYRDRVEQYF,NA,TRBJ2-7,TRBD1,TRBV25-1
TGCGCCAGCAGCCAACGGGACAGGGGGCAGGGTGAAGCTTTCTTT,CASSQRDRGQGEAFF,NA,TRBJ1-1,TRBD1,TRBV4-3
TGCGCCAGCAGCTCGGGACTAGCGGGGGGCTTGGCGGCCGGGGAGCTGTTTTTT,CASSSGLAGGLAAGELFF,NA,TRBJ2-2,TRBD2,TRBV5-1
TGTGCCAGCGCGCGACTCCTCTACGAGCAGTACTTC,CASARLLYEQYF,NA,TRBJ2-7,NA,TRBV6-1
TGTGCCAGCAGCATGACAGGGGCGAACACCGGGGAGCTGTTTTTT,CASSMTGANTGELFF,NA,TRBJ2-2,TRBD1,TRBV7-2
TGTGCCAGTAACAGGGGTTTAACAGCAGATACGCAGTATTTT,CASNRGLTADTQYF,NA,TRBJ2-3,TRBD1,TRBV19
TGCAGCGTTGAAATCGGGGGGGGACTGCTTCAAGAGACCCAGTACTTC,CSVEIGGGLLQETQYF,NA,TRBJ2-5,TRBD2,TRBV29-1
TGCGCCCCGGAGCTTCGGGGAGGTAATGAAAAACTGTTTTTT,CAPELRGGNEKLFF,NA,TRBJ1-4,NA,TRBV5-1
TGTGCCAGCACCGTGACGAGCGATCAGCCCCAGCATTTT,CASTVTSDQPQHF,NA,TRBJ1-5,NA,TRBV6-1
TGTGCCAGCAGTCCCCCCGACAGGGATAATTCACCCCTCCACTTT,CASSPPDRDNSPLHF,NA,TRBJ1-6,TRBD1,TRBV6-5
TGTGCCAGCAGCTTTAGCGGGGGGATGACAGATACGCAGTATTTT,CASSFSGGMTDTQYF,NA,TRBJ2-3,TRBD2,TRBV7-9
TGTGCCAGCAGGGGACAGGTAACCTACGAGCAGTACTTC,CASRGQVTYEQYF,few,TRBJ2-7,TRBD1,TRBV6-1
TGTGCCAGCAGCGGGACAGGAAACGAGCAGTACTTC,CASSGTGNEQYF,NA,TRBJ2-7,TRBD1,TRBV2
TGTGCCAGCAGCCCTGACAGGGGGCAGGGTCAGCCCCAGCATTTT,CASSPDRGQGQPQHF,NA,TRBJ1-5,TRBD1,TRBV7-2
TGTGCCAGCAGCTCAGGACAGCTTAACACCGGGGAGCTGTTTTTT,CASSSGQLNTGELFF,NA,TRBJ2-2,NA,TRBV5-4
TGTGCCAGCAGCCCTGGGGGGACAGGGGTCTCCACTGAGCAGTTCTTC,CASSPGGTGVSTEQFF,NA,TRBJ2-1,TRBD1,TRBV5-4
TGTGCCAGCAGCCGTGAAGGGGGGAGAAACTATGGCTACACCTTC,CASSREGGRNYGYTF,NA,TRBJ1-2,NA,TRBV5-8
TGTGCCAGTACCTACGGACTCCGGGACAGGGGACAAAAACTGTTTTTT,CASTYGLRDRGQKLFF,NA,TRBJ1-4,TRBD1,TRBV19
TGCGCCAGCAGCTTGGGGGTGATCCGCACAGATACGCAGTATTTT,CASSLGVIRTDTQYF,NA,TRBJ2-3,NA,TRBV5-1
TGTGCCACCAGCAGAGATCGGCAGTCCTTTAGCAATCAGCCCCAGCATTTT,CATSRDRQSFSNQPQHF,NA,TRBJ1-5,NA,TRBV15
TGTGCCAGCAGCTTGGGTCTAGTTGGGGAGGGAGATACGCAGTATTTT,CASSLGLVGEGDTQYF,NA,TRBJ2-3,TRBD2,TRBV11-2
TGCGCCAGCAGCCAAGGTCTAGGACAGGGCAATGAAAAACTGTTTTTT,CASSQGLGQGNEKLFF,NA,TRBJ1-4,TRBD1,TRBV4-1
TGTGCCAGCAGGGGGACAGGGGGTGCCAAAAACATTCAGTACTTC,CASRGTGGAKNIQYF,NA,TRBJ2-4,TRBD1,TRBV6-5
TGTGCCAGCAGCTTGGTGTCCGCGGCTAGCGGGGGCACAGATACGCAGTATTTT,CASSLVSAASGGTDTQYF,NA,TRBJ2-3,TRBD2,TRBV5-5
TGTGCCATCAGTGGAGGGCGGGGATTGAACACTGAAGCTTTCTTT,CAISGGRGLNTEAFF,NA,TRBJ1-1,NA,TRBV10-3
TGTGCCAGTAGTTCCCGGGACAGGACCTACGAGCAGTACTTC,CASSSRDRTYEQYF,NA,TRBJ2-7,TRBD1,TRBV19
TGCGCCAGCAGCCTAACCGATTCACCCCTCCACTTT,CASSLTDSPLHF,NA,TRBJ1-6,NA,TRBV5-1
TGTGCCAGCAGTTCGATTGGGCTGGGCTACACCTTC,CASSSIGLGYTF,NA,TRBJ1-2,NA,TRBV6-5
TGTGCCAGCAGCTTAGCATGGGGCAGCAACACTGAAGCTTTCTTT,CASSLAWGSNTEAFF,NA,TRBJ1-1,NA,TRBV7-8
TGTGCCAGCAGCTCTCTCGGGGGAGGGAGGACAGATACGCAGTATTTT,CASSSLGGGRTDTQYF,NA,TRBJ2-3,TRBD2,TRBV5-6
TGTGCCAGCAGCGTAGCACAGGCGCCTCTCCAAGAGACCCAGTACTTC,CASSVAQAPLQETQYF,NA,TRBJ2-5,NA,TRBV9
TGTGCCAGTAATCGGTGGGGGAGCTCTGGGGCCAACGTCCTGACTTTC,CASNRWGSSGANVLTF,NA,TRBJ2-6,NA,TRBV19
TGTGCCAGCCGGCATGGGGGGCAAGAGACCCAGTACTTC,CASRHGGQETQYF,NA,TRBJ2-5,NA,TRBV7-6
TGTGCCAGCAGTCCGATCGGGGGGCTGGGCACTGAAGCTTTCTTT,CASSPIGGLGTEAFF,NA,TRBJ1-1,NA,TRBV6-5
TGTGCCAGCAGACCCCAGGGAGAGCCACCCCTCCACTTT,CASRPQGEPPLHF,NA,TRBJ1-6,NA,TRBV7-8
TGTGCCAGCAGCGTCCGGATGCAACAGGGAGGCACTGAAGCTTTCTTT,CASSVRMQQGGTEAFF,few,TRBJ1-1,NA,TRBV14
TGTGCCAGCAGCCAAGAGGGGGGCCTATACACCGGGGAGCTGTTTTTT,CASSQEGGLYTGELFF,NA,TRBJ2-2,NA,TRBV4-2
TGTGCCAGCAGTTTATTAGGCAGGCTGAACACTGAAGCTTTCTTT,CASSLLGRLNTEAFF,NA,TRBJ1-1,NA,TRBV27
TGTGCCAGCAGCTTGGACAGGGGGTACGGCTACACCTTC,CASSLDRGYGYTF,NA,TRBJ1-2,TRBD1,TRBV7-2
TGTGCCAGCAGCGTAGACCCGGAAACCCTCCAAGAGACCCAGTACTTC,CASSVDPETLQETQYF,NA,TRBJ2-5,NA,TRBV9
TGTGCCAGCAGAAAGGGGACAGGATTTATGAACACTGAAGCTTTCTTT,CASRKGTGFMNTEAFF,NA,TRBJ1-1,TRBD1,TRBV27
TGTGCCAGCAGCATGACTTACACAGATACGCAGTATTTT,CASSMTYTDTQYF,NA,TRBJ2-3,NA,TRBV7-3
TGTGCCAGCAGCTTTGCGGAGGGGAGCACAGATACGCAGTATTTT,CASSFAEGSTDTQYF,once,TRBJ2-3,NA,TRBV7-9